The present TCR beta chain was sequenced within a study of CXCR3-negative and CXCR3-positive naive CD8 T cells. The V gene's germline CDR1 is KGHDR and CDR2 SFDVKD. This CDR3 spans 14 amino acids. UMI-labeled TRB cDNA libraries were prepared by 5' RACE. For each CDR3 protein, TCRdb gives one entry from its re-call of the 5' RACE reads, without DNA. Its table records some 140,000 distinct CDR3 sequences. Overall study findings and caveats: Naive CXCR3-positive cells had TRB CDR3s more hydrophobic than those of CXCR3-negative naive cells.

Comments on this clonotype: No antigen is known for it.

The chain has TRBV24-1 and TRBJ2-1; the D call from TCRdb, TRBD1, cannot be confirmed without DNA. The sample comprised naive CXCR3+ CD8+ T cells from blood. Subset noted: CD45RO-CCR7+CD27+CD95- naive CD8+ T cells expressing CXCR3 (TNR3+). This receptor was identified in a human donor in good health. Some clones in this sample may be carry-over from other donors' samples. The CDR3 region is CATSRQGVYNEQFF.